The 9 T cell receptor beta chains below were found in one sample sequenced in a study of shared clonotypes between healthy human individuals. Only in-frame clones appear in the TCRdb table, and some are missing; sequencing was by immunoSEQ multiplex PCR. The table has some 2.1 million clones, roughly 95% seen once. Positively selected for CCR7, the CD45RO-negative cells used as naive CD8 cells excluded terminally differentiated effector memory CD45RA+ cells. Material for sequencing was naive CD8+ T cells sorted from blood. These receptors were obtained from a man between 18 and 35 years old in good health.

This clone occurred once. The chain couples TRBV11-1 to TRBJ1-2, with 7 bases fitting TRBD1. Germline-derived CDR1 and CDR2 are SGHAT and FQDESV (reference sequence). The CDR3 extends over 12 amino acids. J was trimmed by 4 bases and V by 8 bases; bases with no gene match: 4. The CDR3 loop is CASEQGGYGYTF. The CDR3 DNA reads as TGTGCCAGCGAGCAGGGGGGCTATGGCTACACCTTC.

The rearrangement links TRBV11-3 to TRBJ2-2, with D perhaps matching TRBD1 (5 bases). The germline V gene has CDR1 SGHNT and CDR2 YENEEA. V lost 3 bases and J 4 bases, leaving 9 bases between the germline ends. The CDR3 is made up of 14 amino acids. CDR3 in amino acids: CASSFGHLTGELFF. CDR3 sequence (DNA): TGTGCCAGCAGCTTTGGACACCTCACCGGGGAGCTGTTTTTT.

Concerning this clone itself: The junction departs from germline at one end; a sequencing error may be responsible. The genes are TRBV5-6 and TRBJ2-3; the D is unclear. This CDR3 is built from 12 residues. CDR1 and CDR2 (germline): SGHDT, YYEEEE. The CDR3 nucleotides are TGTGCCAGCAGCTCGACCCACCCACTGGCGGATTTT. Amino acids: CASSSTHPLADF.

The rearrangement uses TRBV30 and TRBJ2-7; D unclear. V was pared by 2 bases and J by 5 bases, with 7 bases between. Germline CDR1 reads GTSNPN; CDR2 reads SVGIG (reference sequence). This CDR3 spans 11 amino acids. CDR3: CAWSSLDEQYF. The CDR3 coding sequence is TGTGCCTGGAGTTCGCTGGACGAGCAGTACTTC.

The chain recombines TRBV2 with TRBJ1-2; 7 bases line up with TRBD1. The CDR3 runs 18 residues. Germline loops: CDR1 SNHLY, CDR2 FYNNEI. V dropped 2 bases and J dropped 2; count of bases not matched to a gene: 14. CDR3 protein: CASSEPRDSRETNYGYTF. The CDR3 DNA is TGTGCCAGCAGTGAACCCAGGGACAGTCGGGAGACAAACTATGGCTACACCTTC.

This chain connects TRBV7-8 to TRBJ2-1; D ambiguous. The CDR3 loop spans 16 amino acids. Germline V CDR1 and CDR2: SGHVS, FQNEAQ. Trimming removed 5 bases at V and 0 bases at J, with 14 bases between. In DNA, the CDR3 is TGTGCCAGCAGCCCCTCCGATCCAATCTCCTACAATGAGCAGTTCTTC. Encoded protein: CASSPSDPISYNEQFF.

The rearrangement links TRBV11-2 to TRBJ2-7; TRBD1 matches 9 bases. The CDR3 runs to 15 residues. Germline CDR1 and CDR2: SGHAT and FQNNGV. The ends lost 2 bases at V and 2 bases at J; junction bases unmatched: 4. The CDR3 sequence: CASSLTGTGTYEQYF. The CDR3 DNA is TGTGCCAGCAGCTTAACCGGGACAGGGACCTACGAGCAGTACTTC.

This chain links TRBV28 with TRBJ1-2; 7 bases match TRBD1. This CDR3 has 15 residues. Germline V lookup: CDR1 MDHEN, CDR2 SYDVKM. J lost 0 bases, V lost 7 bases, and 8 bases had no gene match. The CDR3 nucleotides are TGTGCCAGCACCGAGACAGGGCTGACTAACTATGGCTACACCTTC. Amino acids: CASTETGLTNYGYTF.

The CDR3 loop reads CASSPNEVHEQYF. In DNA, the CDR3 is TGTGCCAGCAGTCCAAATGAGGTCCACGAGCAGTACTTC. This chain uses TRBV6-6 with TRBJ2-7, with no clear D. Trimming shortened V by 5 bases and J by 5 bases, and 13 bases separated the two germline ends. The CDR3 runs to 13 residues. The germline CDR1 and CDR2 sequences are MNHNY and SVGAGI (reference sequence).